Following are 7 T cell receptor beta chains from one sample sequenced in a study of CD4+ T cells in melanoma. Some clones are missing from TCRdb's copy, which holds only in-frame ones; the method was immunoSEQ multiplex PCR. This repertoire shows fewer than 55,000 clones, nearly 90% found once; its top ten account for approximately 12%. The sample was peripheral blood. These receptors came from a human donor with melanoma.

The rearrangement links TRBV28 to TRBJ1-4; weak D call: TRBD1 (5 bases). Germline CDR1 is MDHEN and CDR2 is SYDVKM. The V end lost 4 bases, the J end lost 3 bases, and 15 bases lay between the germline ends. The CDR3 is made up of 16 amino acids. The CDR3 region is CASSWEGMGPNEKLFF. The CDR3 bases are TGTGCCAGCAGTTGGGAAGGGATGGGACCTAATGAAAAACTGTTTTTT. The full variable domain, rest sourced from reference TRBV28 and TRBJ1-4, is DVKVTQSSRYLVKRTGEKVFLECVQDMDHENMFWYRQDPGLGLRLIYFSYDVKMKEKGDIPEGYSVSREKKERFSLILESASTNQTSMYLCASSWEGMGPNEKLFFGSGTQLSVL.

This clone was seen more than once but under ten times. The chain's CDR3 is CASSRDSPSEQYF. CDR3 nucleotides: TGTGCCAGCAGCAGGGACAGCCCCAGTGAGCAGTACTTC. This rearrangement joins TRBV5-4 to TRBJ2-7; 7 nucleotides align to TRBD1. The CDR3 is 13 amino acids. The V gene's germline CDR1 is SGHNT and CDR2 YYREEE (reference sequence). V was pared by 4 bases and J by 7 bases, with 8 bases of the junction left unmatched.

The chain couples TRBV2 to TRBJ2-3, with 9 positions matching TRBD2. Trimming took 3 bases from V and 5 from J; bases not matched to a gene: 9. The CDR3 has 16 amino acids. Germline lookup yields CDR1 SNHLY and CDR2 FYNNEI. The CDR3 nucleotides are TGTGCCAGCAGTGATTGGACTAGCGTCGGTGGAGATACGCAGTATTTT. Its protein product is CASSDWTSVGGDTQYF.

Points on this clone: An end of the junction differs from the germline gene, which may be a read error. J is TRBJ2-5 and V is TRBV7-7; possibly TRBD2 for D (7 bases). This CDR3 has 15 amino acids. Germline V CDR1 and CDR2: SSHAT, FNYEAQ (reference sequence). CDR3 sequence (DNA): TGTGCTAGCAGCTTAGGAGGGGGGGGCCAAGAGACCCAGTACTTC. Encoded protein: CASSLGGGGQETQYF.

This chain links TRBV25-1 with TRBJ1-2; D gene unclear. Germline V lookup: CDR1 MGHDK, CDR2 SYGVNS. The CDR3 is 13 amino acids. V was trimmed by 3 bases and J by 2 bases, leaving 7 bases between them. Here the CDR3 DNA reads TGTGCCAGCAGTGATACAAGGAACTATGGCTACACCTTC. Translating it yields CASSDTRNYGYTF.

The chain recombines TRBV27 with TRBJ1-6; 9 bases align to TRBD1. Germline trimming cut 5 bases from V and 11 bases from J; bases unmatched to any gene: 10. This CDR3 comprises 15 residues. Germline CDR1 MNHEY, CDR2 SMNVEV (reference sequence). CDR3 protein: CASSRMGQGLTPLHF. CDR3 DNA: TGTGCCAGCAGTCGCATGGGACAGGGTTTGACACCCCTCCACTTT.

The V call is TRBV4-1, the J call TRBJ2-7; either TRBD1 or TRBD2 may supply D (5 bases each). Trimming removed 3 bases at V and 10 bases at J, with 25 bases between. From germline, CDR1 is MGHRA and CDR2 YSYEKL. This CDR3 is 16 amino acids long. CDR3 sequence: CASSHDSGTPAQEQYF. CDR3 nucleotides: TGCGCCAGCAGCCATGACTCCGGGACCCCCGCCCAAGAACAGTACTTC.